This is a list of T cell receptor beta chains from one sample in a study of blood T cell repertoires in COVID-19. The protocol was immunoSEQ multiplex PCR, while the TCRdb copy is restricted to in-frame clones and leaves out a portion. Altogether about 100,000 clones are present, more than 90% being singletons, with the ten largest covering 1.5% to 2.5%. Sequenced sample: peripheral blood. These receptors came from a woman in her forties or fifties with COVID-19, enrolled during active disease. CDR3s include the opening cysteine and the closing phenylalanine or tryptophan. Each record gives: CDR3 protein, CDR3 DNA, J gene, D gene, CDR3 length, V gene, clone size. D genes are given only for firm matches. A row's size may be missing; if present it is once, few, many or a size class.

cdr3_aa: CASSFGQGTVNSPLHF; cdr3_nt: TGCGCCAGCAGCTTCGGACAGGGGACGGTGAATTCACCCCTCCACTTT; j_call: TRBJ1-6; d_call: TRBD1; cdr3_length: 16; v_call: TRBV5-1; clone_size: NA
cdr3_aa: CATSDLLHSRRGYVRELFF; cdr3_nt: TGTGCCACCAGTGATTTGTTGCACTCCCGGCGGGGGTACGTCAGGGAGCTGTTTTTT; j_call: TRBJ2-2; d_call: TRBD2; cdr3_length: 19; v_call: TRBV24-1; clone_size: NA
cdr3_aa: CASSQTPGQEFGYTF; cdr3_nt: TGCGCCAGCAGTCAGACCCCGGGACAGGAGTTCGGCTACACCTTC; j_call: TRBJ1-2; d_call: TRBD1; cdr3_length: 15; v_call: TRBV5-1; clone_size: NA
cdr3_aa: CASSFRTGDDEQFF; cdr3_nt: TGCGCCAGCAGCTTCCGGACAGGTGACGATGAGCAGTTCTTC; j_call: TRBJ2-1; d_call: TRBD1; cdr3_length: 14; v_call: TRBV5-1; clone_size: NA
cdr3_aa: CASSDRGGFNEKLFF; cdr3_nt: TGTGCCAGCAGCGACAGGGGGGGCTTTAATGAAAAACTGTTTTTT; j_call: TRBJ1-4; d_call: TRBD1; cdr3_length: 15; v_call: TRBV7-9; clone_size: NA
cdr3_aa: CASSWGQVPYEQYF; cdr3_nt: TGTGCCAGCAGTTGGGGACAGGTCCCCTACGAGCAGTACTTC; j_call: TRBJ2-7; d_call: TRBD1; cdr3_length: 14; v_call: TRBV6-2/TRBV6-3; clone_size: NA
cdr3_aa: CASSELQGSSGNTIYF; cdr3_nt: TGCGCCAGCAGTGAGCTACAGGGGAGCTCTGGAAACACCATATATTTT; j_call: TRBJ1-3; d_call: TRBD1; cdr3_length: 16; v_call: TRBV10-1; clone_size: NA
cdr3_aa: CASSFRRGHYGYTF; cdr3_nt: TGTGCCAGCAGCTTTAGGAGGGGGCACTATGGCTACACCTTC; j_call: TRBJ1-2; d_call: TRBD1; cdr3_length: 14; v_call: TRBV5-6; clone_size: once
cdr3_aa: CASSQTSRLQGTNTEAFF; cdr3_nt: TGCGCCAGCAGCCAAACATCTCGCCTACAGGGAACTAACACTGAAGCTTTCTTT; j_call: TRBJ1-1; d_call: NA; cdr3_length: 18; v_call: TRBV23-1; clone_size: once
cdr3_aa: CASSPGTSVGETQYF; cdr3_nt: TGCGCCAGCAGCCCCGGGACTAGCGTAGGGGAGACCCAGTACTTC; j_call: TRBJ2-5; d_call: TRBD2; cdr3_length: 15; v_call: TRBV5-1; clone_size: NA
cdr3_aa: CATRGGYNSPLHF; cdr3_nt: TGTGCCACACGTGGAGGTTATAATTCACCCCTCCACTTT; j_call: TRBJ1-6; d_call: NA; cdr3_length: 13; v_call: TRBV19; clone_size: few
cdr3_aa: CASSPRAKGGYVESNQPQHF; cdr3_nt: TGTGCCAGCAGTCCCCGGGCCAAAGGAGGATATGTAGAGAGCAATCAGCCCCAGCATTTT; j_call: TRBJ1-5; d_call: NA; cdr3_length: 20; v_call: TRBV6-6; clone_size: NA
cdr3_aa: CASSLDGDESPLHF; cdr3_nt: TGCGCCAGCAGCTTGGACGGAGACGAGTCACCCCTCCACTTT; j_call: TRBJ1-6; d_call: NA; cdr3_length: 14; v_call: TRBV5-1; clone_size: NA
cdr3_aa: CASSQDSGRSYNSPLHF; cdr3_nt: TGTGCCAGCAGCCAAGATTCTGGGCGTTCCTATAATTCACCCCTCCACTTT; j_call: TRBJ1-6; d_call: NA; cdr3_length: 17; v_call: TRBV3-1/TRBV3-2; clone_size: NA
cdr3_aa: CASSSLGGANEAFF; cdr3_nt: TGTGCCAGCAGCTCCCTGGGGGGGGCGAATGAAGCTTTCTTT; j_call: TRBJ1-1; d_call: NA; cdr3_length: 14; v_call: TRBV9; clone_size: NA
cdr3_aa: CASSKWSSGGIEETQYF; cdr3_nt: TGTGCCAGTAGTAAATGGTCTAGCGGGGGGATAGAAGAGACCCAGTACTTC; j_call: TRBJ2-5; d_call: TRBD2; cdr3_length: 17; v_call: TRBV19; clone_size: NA
cdr3_aa: CASGDSGGNQPQHF; cdr3_nt: TGTGCCAGCGGTGACAGCGGGGGCAATCAGCCCCAGCATTTT; j_call: TRBJ1-5; d_call: NA; cdr3_length: 14; v_call: TRBV27; clone_size: NA
cdr3_aa: CASRALRGRVGGYTF; cdr3_nt: TGTGCCAGCAGGGCCCTAAGGGGGCGGGTAGGTGGCTACACCTTC; j_call: TRBJ1-2; d_call: TRBD1; cdr3_length: 15; v_call: TRBV2; clone_size: once
cdr3_aa: CASSYFEGARNGELFF; cdr3_nt: TGTGCCAGCAGTTATTTTGAGGGGGCGCGTAACGGGGAGCTGTTTTTT; j_call: TRBJ2-2; d_call: TRBD1; cdr3_length: 16; v_call: TRBV6-6; clone_size: NA
cdr3_aa: CASSAQGNTEAFF; cdr3_nt: TGTGCCAGCAGTGCGCAGGGCAACACTGAAGCTTTCTTT; j_call: TRBJ1-1; d_call: NA; cdr3_length: 13; v_call: TRBV25-1; clone_size: NA
cdr3_aa: CASIYGGGGGIYGYTF; cdr3_nt: TGTGCCAGCATTTACGGAGGAGGGGGGGGCATCTATGGCTACACCTTC; j_call: TRBJ1-2; d_call: NA; cdr3_length: 16; v_call: TRBV6-2/TRBV6-3; clone_size: NA
cdr3_aa: CASSELRGNQPQHF; cdr3_nt: TGTGCCAGCAGTGAATTACGGGGGAATCAGCCCCAGCATTTT; j_call: TRBJ1-5; d_call: NA; cdr3_length: 14; v_call: TRBV2; clone_size: NA
cdr3_aa: CASSTGTGGDEQFF; cdr3_nt: TGTGCCAGCAGTACCGGGACAGGGGGAGATGAGCAGTTCTTC; j_call: TRBJ2-1; d_call: TRBD1; cdr3_length: 14; v_call: TRBV28; clone_size: NA
cdr3_aa: CASIGLAGVNTGELFF; cdr3_nt: TGCGCCAGCATAGGGCTAGCGGGGGTTAACACCGGGGAGCTGTTTTTT; j_call: TRBJ2-2; d_call: TRBD2; cdr3_length: 16; v_call: TRBV10-2; clone_size: NA
cdr3_aa: CASSSGDGYTF; cdr3_nt: TGTGCCAGCAGCTCAGGCGATGGCTACACCTTC; j_call: TRBJ1-2; d_call: NA; cdr3_length: 11; v_call: TRBV7-8; clone_size: NA
cdr3_aa: CASSIRRTATNEKLFF; cdr3_nt: TGTGCCAGTAGTATTCGTCGGACAGCAACTAATGAAAAACTGTTTTTT; j_call: TRBJ1-4; d_call: NA; cdr3_length: 16; v_call: TRBV19; clone_size: NA
cdr3_aa: CASSRPGQGGEQFF; cdr3_nt: TGTGCCAGCAGTCGTCCGGGACAGGGGGGTGAGCAGTTCTTC; j_call: TRBJ2-1; d_call: TRBD1; cdr3_length: 14; v_call: TRBV7-9; clone_size: NA
cdr3_aa: CATGTAYNEQFF; cdr3_nt: TGTGCCACGGGGACAGCATACAATGAGCAGTTCTTC; j_call: TRBJ2-1; d_call: TRBD1; cdr3_length: 12; v_call: TRBV24-1; clone_size: NA
cdr3_aa: CASSKVASGGGLFF; cdr3_nt: TGTGCCAGCAGTAAGGTGGCTAGCGGGGGCGGACTGTTTTTT; j_call: TRBJ2-2; d_call: TRBD2; cdr3_length: 14; v_call: TRBV6-5; clone_size: once
cdr3_aa: CASSEGTATRAQHF; cdr3_nt: TGTGCCAGCAGTGAAGGGACAGCCACCCGCGCCCAGCATTTT; j_call: TRBJ1-5; d_call: NA; cdr3_length: 14; v_call: TRBV6-1; clone_size: once
cdr3_aa: CASSPGLMNTGELFF; cdr3_nt: TGTGCCAGCAGCCCGGGACTTATGAACACCGGGGAGCTGTTTTTT; j_call: TRBJ2-2; d_call: NA; cdr3_length: 15; v_call: TRBV9; clone_size: NA
cdr3_aa: CASKIGGGYYNSPLHF; cdr3_nt: TGTGCCAGCAAGATTGGAGGGGGCTACTATAATTCACCCCTCCACTTT; j_call: TRBJ1-6; d_call: TRBD1; cdr3_length: 16; v_call: TRBV27; clone_size: NA
cdr3_aa: CATSVNTDTQYF; cdr3_nt: TGTGCCACCAGTGTCAACACAGATACGCAGTATTTT; j_call: TRBJ2-3; d_call: NA; cdr3_length: 12; v_call: TRBV24-1; clone_size: NA
cdr3_aa: CASGRTDLTGELFF; cdr3_nt: TGTGCCAGCGGTAGGACAGACCTAACCGGGGAGCTGTTTTTT; j_call: TRBJ2-2; d_call: NA; cdr3_length: 14; v_call: TRBV6-5; clone_size: NA
cdr3_aa: CASSTRQGFLVNTEAFF; cdr3_nt: TGTGCCAGCAGCACCAGACAGGGTTTCTTGGTGAACACTGAAGCTTTCTTT; j_call: TRBJ1-1; d_call: TRBD1; cdr3_length: 17; v_call: TRBV5-5; clone_size: NA
cdr3_aa: CASSLVGTGVTRELFF; cdr3_nt: TGTGCCAGCAGCTTAGTAGGGACAGGGGTGACCCGGGAGCTGTTTTTT; j_call: TRBJ2-2; d_call: TRBD1; cdr3_length: 16; v_call: TRBV7-2; clone_size: NA
cdr3_aa: CASSLGPGAETQYF; cdr3_nt: TGTGCCAGCAGCTTGGGGCCAGGGGCCGAGACCCAGTACTTC; j_call: TRBJ2-5; d_call: NA; cdr3_length: 14; v_call: TRBV5-4; clone_size: NA
cdr3_aa: CASSLSTGHSNQPQHF; cdr3_nt: TGTGCCAGCAGTTTATCCACCGGTCATAGCAATCAGCCCCAGCATTTT; j_call: TRBJ1-5; d_call: NA; cdr3_length: 16; v_call: TRBV27; clone_size: NA
cdr3_aa: CASMGPIEQYF; cdr3_nt: TGTGCCAGCATGGGCCCGATCGAGCAGTACTTC; j_call: TRBJ2-7; d_call: NA; cdr3_length: 11; v_call: TRBV28; clone_size: NA
cdr3_aa: CASSRDRGLSPLHF; cdr3_nt: TGTGCCAGTAGTAGAGACAGGGGGCTATCACCCCTCCACTTT; j_call: TRBJ1-6; d_call: TRBD1; cdr3_length: 14; v_call: TRBV19; clone_size: NA